The next 14 T cell receptor beta chains were all read from a single sample in a study of T cells in Graves' hyperthyroidism and ophthalmopathy. Amplified TCR beta CDR3 regions derived from RNA transcripts. First-round RT-PCR of the TCR CDR3 relied on the HTBI primer set. TCRdb independently ran MiXCR on the multiplex PCR reads; one entry per CDR3 protein. The repertoire holds 300,000 to 400,000 distinct CDR3 sequences, with 18% as singletons. What was sequenced was blood. The source of these receptors is a man between 18 and 35 years old with Graves' ophthalmopathy.

This clonotype has at least ten counts. V usage is TRBV18 and J usage is TRBJ2-7, with D hard to call. The CDR3 length is 13 residues. Germline CDR1 reads KGHSH; CDR2 reads LQKENI. V lost 3 bases and J 5 bases, leaving 11 bases between the germline ends. This CDR3 is CASSPGPIHEQYF. CDR3 DNA: TGTGCCAGCTCACCCGGGCCCATACACGAGCAGTACTTC.

About this clonotype itself: This may be a read error, as it is one base from a much larger clone. The chain uses TRBV12-3 or TRBV12-4 and TRBJ2-5; unclear D gene. CDR3 length: 14 amino acids. CDR3 bases: TGTGCCGGCAGTTTTGGCCGAAACCAAGAGACCCAGTACTTC. Translated: CAGSFGRNQETQYF.

This clonotype was detected once. This rearrangement joins TRBV10-3 to TRBJ2-3; TRBD2 matches 13 bases. Germline V lookup: CDR1 ENHRY, CDR2 SYGVKD. The CDR3 runs to 17 residues. V was pared by 10 bases and J by 2 bases, with 12 bases of the junction left unmatched. The DNA of the CDR3 is TGTGCCACGCGGGGACTAGCGGGGCCAGGTGACACAGATACGCAGTATTTT. It is translated as CATRGLAGPGDTDTQYF.

This clonotype was seen at least ten times. This chain connects TRBV28 to TRBJ2-1; 7 nucleotides align to TRBD2. The germline V gene has CDR1 MDHEN and CDR2 SYDVKM. Unmatched junction bases numbered 10, after V lost 10 bases and J lost 4 bases. This CDR3 region has 14 residues. The CDR3 protein is CATGGIAAYNEQFF. The CDR3 DNA reads TGTGCCACCGGGGGGATAGCGGCTTACAATGAGCAGTTCTTC.

CDR3 amino acids: CASSTLAGLGNEQFF. For the CDR3, the DNA is TGTGCCAGCAGCACTCTAGCGGGACTCGGCAATGAGCAGTTCTTC. The V gene is TRBV5-6, the J gene TRBJ2-1; 9 bases align to TRBD2. The V segment lost 4 bases and the J segment 6 bases; nucleotides outside the gene matches: 8. Germline V gene sequence: CDR1 SGHDT, CDR2 YYEEEE. The CDR3 has 15 residues.

The gene calls are TRBV4-1 and TRBJ1-5; D gene unclear. This CDR3 is built from 15 residues. V was cut by 0 bases and J by 1 base, with 7 bases left in between. CDR1 MGHRA and CDR2 YSYEKL come from the germline V gene. The CDR3 sequence: CASSQELDSNQPQHF. The CDR3 DNA follows: TGCGCCAGCAGCCAAGAATTGGACAGCAATCAGCCCCAGCATTTT.

Ten or more counts support this clonotype. The chain joins TRBV28 to TRBJ1-2; D not resolved. V was shortened by 2 bases and J by 4 bases, with 8 bases between the two germline ends. The CDR3 has 13 residues. CDR1 and CDR2 from the germline V gene are MDHEN and SYDVKM. Written as DNA, the CDR3 is TGTGCCAGCAGTTTACCGTCTGCCTATGGCTACACCTTC. Translating it yields CASSLPSAYGYTF.

This clonotype was seen at least ten times. The chain combines TRBV18 with TRBJ1-1; tentative D call: TRBD1 (5 bases). CDR3 length equals 15 residues. CDR1 and CDR2 from the germline V gene are KGHSH and LQKENI. Trimming pared 4 bases from V and 1 base from J, leaving 13 bases between. CDR3 region: CASSQFQGPNTEAFF. CDR3 DNA: TGTGCCAGCTCACAGTTCCAGGGCCCGAACACTGAAGCTTTCTTT. The full variable domain, in which reference TRBV18 and TRBJ1-1 provide the parts outside the CDR3, is NAGVMQNPRHLVRRRGQEARLRCSPMKGHSHVYWYRQLPEEGLKFMVYLQKENIIDESGMPKERFSAEFPKEGPSILRIQQVVRGDSAAYFCASSQFQGPNTEAFFGQGTRLTVV.

This clonotype occurred many times. The rearrangement joins TRBV5-1 to TRBJ2-1; 8 nucleotides match TRBD1. The CDR3 is made up of 13 amino acids. J lost 7 bases, V lost 6 bases, and 6 bases had no gene match. In germline, CDR1 is SGHRS, CDR2 YFSETQ. The CDR3 sequence: CASTDRGWNEQFF. The CDR3 nucleotides read TGCGCCAGCACCGACAGGGGTTGGAATGAGCAGTTCTTC.

CDR3 residues: CASSQTRGRGWTGERAYSTDTQYF. The CDR3 DNA reads TGCGCCAGCAGCCAAACGCGTGGGCGGGGATGGACAGGGGAAAGGGCTTATAGCACAGATACGCAGTATTTT. V gene TRBV4-1 combines with J gene TRBJ2-3, with 9 bases fitting TRBD1. V lost 2 bases, J lost 0 bases, and 27 bases stayed unmatched. The CDR3 covers 24 residues. The germline CDR1 and CDR2 sequences are MGHRA and YSYEKL.

This clonotype was detected ten times or more. The V gene is TRBV7-2, the J gene TRBJ1-1, with D perhaps TRBD1 (6 bases). CDR1 is SGHTA and CDR2 is FQGNSA in the germline V gene. The CDR3 is 16 amino acids. V lost 6 bases and J lost 5, with 22 bases in between. The CDR3 is CASSSRRGQGGTEAFF. The DNA for the CDR3 is TGTGCCAGCAGTTCCCGCAGGGGCCAAGGAGGGACTGAAGCTTTCTTT.

This clonotype was counted ten times or more. V usage is TRBV6-1 and J usage is TRBJ2-7, with 8 nucleotides matching TRBD1. The V segment lost 7 bases and the J segment 6 bases; nucleotides outside the gene matches: 14. This CDR3 has 15 residues. In germline, CDR1 is MNHNS, CDR2 SASEGT. The CDR3 nucleotides read TGTGCCAGCACGCCCTCGCAGGGGGCGCGGGGCGAGCAGTACTTC. Amino acids: CASTPSQGARGEQYF.

There are many counts of this clonotype. The CDR3 loop is CASSLQGFYGYTF. For the CDR3, the DNA is TGTGCCAGCAGCTTACAGGGTTTCTATGGCTACACCTTC. V usage is TRBV11-2 and J usage is TRBJ1-2, with D tentatively TRBD1 (5 bases). Per the germline V gene, CDR1 is SGHAT and CDR2 is FQNNGV. The CDR3 has 13 residues. The V end was cut by 2 bases, the J end by 4 bases, with 8 bases between. The complete variable domain, with remaining parts taken from reference TRBV11-2 and TRBJ1-2, reads EAGVAQSPRYKIIEKRQSVAFWCNPISGHATLYWYQQILGQGPKLLIQFQNNGVVDDSQLPKDRFSAERLKGVDSTLKIQPAKLEDSAVYLCASSLQGFYGYTFGSGTRLTVV.

This clonotype was recorded at least ten times. The V call is TRBV18, the J call TRBJ2-3; 8 bases agree with TRBD1. CDR1 is KGHSH, CDR2 LQKENI, per germline. The CDR3 consists of 14 residues. V was clipped by 4 bases and J by 4 bases; unmatched bases: 4. The CDR3 nucleotides read TGTGCCAGCTCACTAGGACAGGGAGCAGATACGCAGTATTTT. Protein product: CASSLGQGADTQYF.